The source of this T cell receptor (beta chain) is a study of T cell responses to AZD1222 COVID-19 vaccine. Here immunoSEQ multiplex PCR was the method, and the copy in TCRdb shows in-frame clones only, minus some. The data hold about 200,000 clones, with 94% observed a single time. The V end was cut by 6 bases, the J end by 9 bases, with 12 bases between. The germline CDR1 and CDR2 sequences are LNHDA and SQIVND (reference sequence). The CDR3 consists of 13 residues. This specimen was peripheral blood, taken 28 days after the second dose of the MenACWY control vaccine. The chain combines TRBV19 with TRBJ1-6, with a tentative D call TRBD1 (6 bases). This TCR was sampled from an adult who received the MenACWY meningococcal vaccine as a control. The CDR3 nucleotides are TGTGCCAGTAGAGGGGGGACGGTTTCACCCCTCCACTTT. Its translation is CASRGGTVSPLHF.